These T cell receptor beta chains were read from a single sample in a study of quantifying T cell responses using KT2 cells. TCRdb analysed the UMI-ligation and nested PCR reads with MiXCR anew, one entry per CDR3 protein. The table includes tens of thousands of distinct CDR3 sequences, about 9.4% detected once. Specimen: PBMCs spiked with cells of the T cell clone KT2. These TCRs come from a human donor. Both conserved end residues are part of each CDR3. D genes are given only for firm matches. Clone size, where shown, is once, few, many, or a class for clones that have expanded.

v_gene,j_gene,d_gene,abundance,CDR3nt,CDR3aa
TRBV11-2,TRBJ2-5,.,few,TGTGCCAGCAGCTTATCGGGTCAAGAGACCCAGTACTTC,CASSLSGQETQYF
TRBV29-1,TRBJ2-1,TRBD2,many,TGCAGCGTTGGCTCTAGACTAGCGGGAGGCAATGAGCAGTTCTTC,CSVGSRLAGGNEQFF
TRBV20-1,TRBJ2-3,TRBD2,.,TGCAGTGCTACCCTAGCGGGGGGGCATGCAGATACGCAGTATTTT,CSATLAGGHADTQYF
TRBV30,TRBJ2-3,TRBD1,.,TGTGCCTGTCACAGGGGTTTCACAGATACGCAGTATTTT,CACHRGFTDTQYF
TRBV5-5,TRBJ2-1,TRBD1,.,TGTGCCAGCAGCTTGGCCGGGACAGAGCCCTACAATGAGCAGTTCTTC,CASSLAGTEPYNEQFF
TRBV12-3/TRBV12-4,TRBJ1-3,.,many,TGTGCCAGCAGCCCCACAGGGCGGAACACCATATATTTT,CASSPTGRNTIYF
TRBV5-1,TRBJ1-6,.,many,TGCGCCAGCAGCTCCCAGGGAGACGGGGATTCACCCCTCCACTTT,CASSSQGDGDSPLHF
TRBV18,TRBJ2-7,TRBD1,many,TGTGCCAGCTCACCGGGACAGACCTCCTACGAGCAGTACTTC,CASSPGQTSYEQYF
TRBV6-1,TRBJ1-3,TRBD1,few,TGTGCCAGCCGGGACAGGGGTTACAGCTCTGGAAACACCATATATTTT,CASRDRGYSSGNTIYF
TRBV6-2/TRBV6-3,TRBJ1-5,TRBD1,few,TGTGCCAGCAGAACCCAACAGGGGAGAAGTCAGCCCCAGCATTTT,CASRTQQGRSQPQHF